This TCR beta chain comes out of a study of early T cells in non-severe SARS-CoV-2 infection. Across the study: It was bulk RNA from unsorted whole blood that was sequenced, and the chains were unpaired.

Germline V CDR1 and CDR2: GTSNPN, SVGIG (reference sequence). With 5 bases clipped from V and 7 bases from J, the junction kept 9 bases outside the gene matches. There are 13 residues in the CDR3. The sample holds many counts of this clonotype. TCRdb passed the 5' RACE reads through MiXCR, listing each CDR3 protein once. The sample has some 22,000 distinct CDR3 sequences; over 4% are singletons. The material sequenced was whole blood. This TCR was sampled from an adult who was a healthcare worker with PCR-confirmed SARS-CoV-2 infection or an uninfected control (not recorded which). This chain connects TRBV30 to TRBJ1-2; 8 nucleotides match TRBD1. CDR3 bases: TGTGCCTGGCTCAAGGACAGGGTTGGTGGCTACACCTTC. This translates into CAWLKDRVGGYTF.